A single sample is the source of the 5 T cell receptor beta chains below, sequenced in a study of neoadjuvant anti-PD-1 for oral cavity cancer. Sequenced by immunoSEQ multiplex PCR; TCRdb stores in-frame clones only, minus some. This table holds over 15,000 clones, around 66% found once. Sample: PBMCs, taken before nivolumab (anti-PD-1) treatment. All receptors derive from a person between 40 and 85 years old with oral cavity squamous cell carcinoma.

This clone appeared a few times. This chain uses TRBV28 with TRBJ2-1; D possibly corresponds to TRBD2 (6 bases). Germline CDR1 reads MDHEN; CDR2 reads SYDVKM. Trimming removed 3 bases at V and 4 bases at J, with 13 bases between. CDR3 length: 15 amino acids. Here the CDR3 reads CASSFPGLSYNEQFF. For the CDR3, the DNA is TGTGCCAGCAGTTTCCCGGGACTTTCGTACAATGAGCAGTTCTTC. Full variable domain (outside the CDR3, taken from reference TRBV28 and TRBJ2-1): DVKVTQSSRYLVKRTGEKVFLECVQDMDHENMFWYRQDPGLGLRLIYFSYDVKMKEKGDIPEGYSVSREKKERFSLILESASTNQTSMYLCASSFPGLSYNEQFFGPGTRLTVL.

This chain links TRBV4-1 with TRBJ2-5; D gene ambiguous. The CDR3 is made up of 14 amino acids. Germline V gene data show CDR1 as MGHRA and CDR2 as YSYEKL. The V end lost 3 bases, the J end lost 0 bases, and 8 bases lay between the germline ends. CDR3: CASSQRGYQETQYF. CDR3 in DNA: TGCGCCAGCAGCCAGCGAGGCTACCAAGAGACCCAGTACTTC.

This sequence joins TRBV5-4 and TRBJ2-1; D not certain. Trimming removed 3 bases at V and 6 bases at J, with 7 bases between. The CDR3 sequence is 12 residues long. The germline V gene encodes CDR1 SGHNT and CDR2 YYREEE (reference sequence). DNA of the CDR3: TGTGCCAGCAGCTGGACCCGCAATGAGCAGTTCTTC. Its translation: CASSWTRNEQFF.

The rearrangement uses TRBV9 and TRBJ2-5, with D possibly being TRBD2 (6 bases). Trimming stripped 2 bases from V and 4 bases from J, with 9 bases between. The length of the CDR3 is 13 residues. Germline lookup yields CDR1 SGDLS and CDR2 YYNGEE. Here the CDR3 DNA reads TGTGCCAGCAGCGTCGGACTAATAGAGACCCAGTACTTC. It yields the protein CASSVGLIETQYF.

This clone came up a few times. This chain connects TRBV4-1 to TRBJ2-7; the D call may be TRBD1 or TRBD2 (5 bases each). Germline V lookup: CDR1 MGHRA, CDR2 YSYEKL. Trimming removed 4 bases at V and 2 bases at J, with 15 bases between. CDR3 length: 15 residues. The CDR3 reads CASSRGDGATYEQYF. The CDR3 coding sequence is TGCGCCAGCAGCCGAGGGGACGGAGCTACCTACGAGCAGTACTTC.